The 25 T cell receptor beta chains below come from one sample, sequenced in a study of T cell responses to AZD1222 COVID-19 vaccine. Data came from immunoSEQ multiplex PCR; TCRdb stores just in-frame clones and leaves some out. The data contain 200,000 to 250,000 clones, around 93% of them singletons. The specimen comprised peripheral blood, sampled on day 0 of MenACWY control vaccination. The receptors were sampled from an adult in good health.

J is TRBJ1-4 and V is TRBV7-8, with D possibly being TRBD1 (5 bases). Germline V gene sequence: CDR1 SGHVS, CDR2 FQNEAQ. Trimming cost V 3 bases and J 10 bases, with 12 bases left between them. CDR3 length: 13 residues. DNA of the CDR3: TGTGCCAGCAGCTTTGGCAGGGACGCAAAACTGTTTTTT. It translates to CASSFGRDAKLFF.

V is TRBV30 and J is TRBJ1-2; D is possibly TRBD1 (6 bases). Trimming shortened V by 3 bases and J by 4 bases, and 18 bases separated the two germline ends. Looked up from germline, CDR1 is GTSNPN and CDR2 is SVGIG (reference sequence). This CDR3 has 15 residues. The CDR3 protein is CAWRTTGSFFYGYTF. CDR3 DNA: TGTGCCTGGAGAACGACAGGTTCTTTTTTCTATGGCTACACCTTC.

The chain recombines TRBV2 with TRBJ1-4; D possibly corresponds to TRBD1 (6 bases). Germline assignment: CDR1 SNHLY and CDR2 FYNNEI. CDR3 length: 15 amino acids. The V gene lost 3 bases and the J gene lost 5 bases, with 13 bases spanning the gap. Here the CDR3 DNA reads TGTGCCAGCAGTGACCGGGGGCCATGGAATGAAAAACTGTTTTTT. Protein: CASSDRGPWNEKLFF.

The chain recombines TRBV7-9 with TRBJ2-5; D gene uncertain. The ends were cut back, 5 bases at V and 2 bases at J, with 9 bases in the middle. CDR1 is SEHNR, CDR2 FQNEAQ, per germline (reference sequence). CDR3 size: 13 residues. CDR3 sequence (DNA): TGTGCCAGCAGCCAAGACCAGCAAGAGACCCAGTACTTC. Translating gives CASSQDQQETQYF.

This clone showed up just a few times. V gene TRBV19 combines with J gene TRBJ1-2; no clear D. CDR3 size: 12 residues. Trimming left V 4 bases short and J 0 bases short, with 3 bases between. Per germline, CDR1 LNHDA and CDR2 SQIVND (reference sequence). CDR3: CASSRANYGYTF. DNA of the CDR3: TGTGCCAGTAGTAGGGCTAACTATGGCTACACCTTC.

This clone was seen just once. The CDR3 loop is CASSFFGLGMIGKLFF. The CDR3 DNA is TGTGCCAGCAGTTTCTTTGGCCTGGGGATGATAGGAAAACTGTTTTTT. V gene TRBV28 combines with J gene TRBJ1-4; D is undetermined. CDR3 length equals 16 residues. The germline V and J ends were trimmed by 3 bases and 10 bases, with 21 bases remaining between them. Germline-derived CDR1 and CDR2 are MDHEN and SYDVKM.

The chain is built from TRBV10-3 and TRBJ2-2, with 7 bases fitting TRBD2. J lost 7 bases, V lost 6 bases, and 11 bases had no gene match. CDR1 is ENHRY and CDR2 is SYGVKD in the germline V gene. The CDR3 has 15 amino acids. The CDR3 sequence is CAISGREGIDGELFF. In DNA form, the CDR3 reads TGTGCCATCAGCGGCAGGGAGGGCATCGACGGGGAGCTGTTTTTT.

The chain carries TRBV19 and TRBJ2-7; D may be TRBD1 or TRBD2 (6 bases each). The V end lost 6 bases, the J end lost 4 bases, and 16 bases lay between the germline ends. Per the germline V gene, CDR1 is LNHDA and CDR2 is SQIVND (reference sequence). CDR3 length equals 14 residues. The CDR3 loop reads CASRGGTPPYEQYF. For the CDR3, the DNA is TGTGCCAGTAGAGGCGGGACACCCCCTTACGAGCAGTACTTC.

This chain uses TRBV5-1 with TRBJ1-1, with D possibly TRBD1 on 5 matching bases. Germline CDR1 SGHRS, CDR2 YFSETQ. Trimming shortened V by 0 bases and J by 3 bases, and 12 bases separated the two germline ends. The CDR3 totals 15 residues. CDR3 in DNA: TGCGCCAGCAGCTTGGCGCCCAGGGAGGACACTGAAGCTTTCTTT. This sequence encodes CASSLAPREDTEAFF.

The chain is built from TRBV18 and TRBJ1-5; a weak D match, TRBD1 (5 bases). The V gene lost 4 bases and the J gene lost 4 bases, with 11 bases spanning the gap. The V gene's germline CDR1 is KGHSH and CDR2 LQKENI. The CDR3 length is 14 residues. The CDR3 spells CASSLGPQNQPQHF. CDR3 DNA: TGTGCCAGCTCACTGGGACCGCAAAATCAGCCCCAGCATTTT. Complete variable domain (other parts from reference TRBV18 and TRBJ1-5): NAGVMQNPRHLVRRRGQEARLRCSPMKGHSHVYWYRQLPEEGLKFMVYLQKENIIDESGMPKERFSAEFPKEGPSILRIQQVVRGDSAAYFCASSLGPQNQPQHFGDGTRLSIL.

The table lists this clone with a count of one. The chain recombines TRBV7-2 with TRBJ2-5; TRBD1 agrees at 11 bases. The CDR3 runs 16 residues. V lost 5 bases and J lost 5; bases outside the gene matches: 10. The germline V gene has CDR1 SGHTA and CDR2 FQGNSA. The CDR3 DNA sequence: TGTGCCAGCAGCCGGAATGGACAGGGGGCTGGCGAGACCCAGTACTTC. As protein: CASSRNGQGAGETQYF.

The chain uses TRBV5-4 and TRBJ2-2; D might be TRBD1 (5 bases). This CDR3 comprises 15 residues. Trimming stripped 0 bases from V and 1 base from J, with 7 bases between. CDR1 SGHNT and CDR2 YYREEE come from the germline V gene (reference sequence). Here the CDR3 reads CASSLGDRNTGELFF. CDR3 in DNA: TGTGCCAGCAGCTTGGGAGACAGGAACACCGGGGAGCTGTTTTTT.

The rearrangement uses TRBV30 and TRBJ1-1; a weak D match, TRBD1 (6 bases). The CDR3 spans 14 residues. The germline V gene has CDR1 GTSNPN and CDR2 SVGIG (reference sequence). Deletions cut 2 bases from V and 5 bases from J, with 15 bases between. The CDR3 is CAWSREQGWTEAFF. CDR3 coding DNA: TGTGCCTGGAGTAGAGAACAGGGATGGACTGAAGCTTTCTTT.

The rearrangement links TRBV5-5 to TRBJ1-1, with D tentatively TRBD1 (6 bases). The CDR3 is made up of 15 amino acids. The germline CDR1 and CDR2 sequences are SGHKS and YYEKEE (reference sequence). Trimming took off 3 bases at V and 0 bases at J, with 12 bases between the two ends. The chain's CDR3 is CASSSHGTLNTEAFF. The CDR3 DNA reads as TGTGCCAGCAGCTCGCACGGGACACTGAACACTGAAGCTTTCTTT.

Here the CDR3 reads CASSQDSLAGGAETQYF. The CDR3 region has the DNA TGTGCCAGCAGCCAAGATTCCCTAGCGGGGGGCGCCGAAACGCAGTATTTT. The chain links TRBV4-2 to TRBJ2-3, with 11 bases matching TRBD2. Germline V CDR1 and CDR2: LGHNA, YNFKEQ. Germline trimming cut 0 bases from V and 9 bases from J; bases unmatched to any gene: 11. The CDR3 runs 17 residues.

The rearrangement joins TRBV5-6 to TRBJ1-5; D not resolved. Trimming stripped 3 bases from V and 1 base from J, with 8 bases between. The CDR3 sequence is 14 residues long. CDR1 and CDR2 (germline): SGHDT, YYEEEE. Here the CDR3 DNA reads TGTGCCAGCAGCTCGGCCTGGAGCAATCAGCCCCAGCATTTT. Encoded protein: CASSSAWSNQPQHF.

The CDR3 nucleotides are TGTGCCAGCAGCTTGACGGGACAGGGGAATTCACCCCTCCACTTT. Encoded protein: CASSLTGQGNSPLHF. The chain links TRBV7-8 to TRBJ1-6; 10 nucleotides agree with TRBD1. The CDR3 is 15 residues long. Germline trimming cut 3 bases from V and 7 bases from J; bases unmatched to any gene: 3. Germline V gene data show CDR1 as SGHVS and CDR2 as FQNEAQ.

The chain has TRBV5-1 and TRBJ1-2; D remains ambiguous. V was trimmed by 1 base and J by 8 bases, leaving 15 bases between them. Germline V gene sequence: CDR1 SGHRS, CDR2 YFSETQ. CDR3 length: 14 residues. Written as DNA, the CDR3 is TGCGCCAGCAGCTTGAGAGGAGGTCGGCGCGGCTACACCTTC. As protein: CASSLRGGRRGYTF.

The gene calls are TRBV12-3 or TRBV12-4 and TRBJ1-5; D is unresolved. Trimming cost V 2 bases and J 4 bases, with 6 bases left between them. There are 13 residues in the CDR3. CDR3 DNA sequence: TGTGCCAGCAGTTTACACGAAAATCAGCCCCAGCATTTT. This encodes CASSLHENQPQHF.

This clone was observed a single time. The chain employs TRBV5-6 and TRBJ1-1, with D possibly being TRBD1 (6 bases). Trimming stripped 4 bases from V and 4 bases from J, with 17 bases between. Germline V gives CDR1 SGHDT, CDR2 YYEEEE. The CDR3 covers 15 residues. The CDR3 sequence is CASSKLQGLVTEAFF. For the CDR3, the DNA is TGTGCCAGCAGCAAACTACAGGGTCTAGTCACTGAAGCTTTCTTT.

This rearrangement joins TRBV28 to TRBJ2-7; unclear D gene. The germline V and J ends were trimmed by 6 bases and 7 bases, with 13 bases remaining between them. The CDR3 length is 12 residues. Germline-derived CDR1 and CDR2 are MDHEN and SYDVKM. CDR3 in amino acids: CASSPLRAEQYF. CDR3 bases: TGTGCCAGCAGCCCTCTACGAGCGGAGCAGTACTTC.

The V gene is TRBV7-9, the J gene TRBJ1-1; D possibly corresponds to TRBD1 (6 bases). The V end lost 5 bases, the J end lost 3 bases, and 13 bases lay between the germline ends. The germline V gene has CDR1 SEHNR and CDR2 FQNEAQ (reference sequence). The CDR3 consists of 14 residues. The chain's CDR3 is CASSRQGTHTEAFF. The CDR3 DNA reads as TGTGCCAGCAGCCGGCAGGGGACCCACACTGAAGCTTTCTTT.

V gene TRBV7-2 combines with J gene TRBJ2-1; 10 bases align to TRBD2. Germline CDR1 and CDR2: SGHTA and FQGNSA. After removal of 3 bases from V and 7 bases from J, the junction contained 9 bases not matched to a gene. The CDR3 sequence is 16 residues long. The CDR3 coding sequence is TGTGCCAGCAGCTTTGTCCGAGCGGGGGGGCGAAATGAGCAGTTCTTC. Translated: CASSFVRAGGRNEQFF.

This rearrangement joins TRBV7-2 to TRBJ1-3, with D maybe TRBD1 (5 bases). CDR1 is SGHTA, CDR2 FQGNSA, per germline. Trimming took 5 bases from V and 0 from J, leaving 14 bases between them. This CDR3 is built from 16 residues. The CDR3 sequence is CASSIRVPLSGNTIYF. In nucleotides, the CDR3 is TGTGCCAGCAGCATCAGGGTGCCCCTCTCTGGAAACACCATATATTTT.

V and J are TRBV10-3 and TRBJ2-3; a weak D match, TRBD2 (5 bases). Germline V CDR1 and CDR2: ENHRY, SYGVKD. Trimming stripped 3 bases from V and 4 bases from J, with 11 bases between. This CDR3 has 14 residues. The CDR3 region has the DNA TGTGCCATCAGTGAAGTCGTGGGAGCAGATACGCAGTATTTT. Amino acids: CAISEVVGADTQYF.